The rows below give T cell receptor beta chains drawn from one sample of a study of response to subunit inactivated influenza vaccine. MiXCR, applied by TCRdb to the RT-PCR reads, yields one record per CDR3 protein. The table includes roughly 160,000 distinct CDR3 sequences, roughly a tenth detected once. The sequenced sample was non-naive T cells sorted from PBMCs, obtained 40 to 50 days after vaccination. The receptors were sampled from a man between 45 and 60 years old who received an inactivated influenza vaccine. CDR3s include the opening cysteine and the closing phenylalanine or tryptophan. Fields, in order: J gene, D gene, clone size, V gene, CDR3 protein, CDR3 DNA. A D gene is named only where the DNA matches it firmly. Where a row states a size, it is once, few, many or the class of an expanded clone; other rows omit it.

j_gene: TRBJ2-7; d_gene: TRBD1; abundance: few; v_gene: TRBV18; CDR3aa: CASSPPGQGDYEQYF; CDR3nt: TGTGCCAGCTCACCACCCGGACAGGGCGACTACGAGCAGTACTTC
j_gene: TRBJ2-1; d_gene: .; abundance: .; v_gene: TRBV14; CDR3aa: CASSQDPREKQFF; CDR3nt: TGTGCCAGCAGCCAAGATCCCCGGGAGAAGCAGTTCTTC
j_gene: TRBJ2-7; d_gene: .; abundance: few; v_gene: TRBV4-1; CDR3aa: CASSQHRRNEAYEQYF; CDR3nt: TGCGCCAGCAGCCAACACAGGAGAAACGAGGCCTACGAGCAGTACTTC
j_gene: TRBJ2-7; d_gene: TRBD2; abundance: few; v_gene: TRBV5-1; CDR3aa: CASSLAGGGSYEQYF; CDR3nt: TGCGCCAGCAGCTTGGCTGGCGGCGGGAGTTACGAGCAGTACTTC
j_gene: TRBJ2-5; d_gene: .; abundance: few; v_gene: TRBV5-5; CDR3aa: CASSLAVGETQYF; CDR3nt: TGTGCCAGCAGCTTGGCGGTGGGAGAGACCCAGTACTTC
j_gene: TRBJ2-7; d_gene: .; abundance: .; v_gene: TRBV5-1; CDR3aa: CASSALGYYEQYF; CDR3nt: TGCGCCAGCAGCGCCCTTGGTTACTACGAGCAGTACTTC
j_gene: TRBJ2-7; d_gene: TRBD2; abundance: .; v_gene: TRBV20-1; CDR3aa: CSAGGGRAAYEQYF; CDR3nt: TGCAGTGCTGGGGGCGGGAGGGCCGCCTACGAGCAGTACTTC
j_gene: TRBJ1-6; d_gene: .; abundance: many; v_gene: TRBV5-1; CDR3aa: CASSLQGAESPLHF; CDR3nt: TGCGCCAGCAGCTTGCAAGGGGCAGAGTCACCCCTCCACTTT
j_gene: TRBJ2-2; d_gene: .; abundance: few; v_gene: TRBV28; CDR3aa: CASTHSDRPNTGELFF; CDR3nt: TGTGCCAGCACCCACTCCGACCGCCCGAACACCGGGGAGCTGTTTTTT
j_gene: TRBJ1-1; d_gene: TRBD1; abundance: few; v_gene: TRBV7-2; CDR3aa: CASSFRQGATSDTEAFF; CDR3nt: TGTGCCAGCAGCTTCCGCCAGGGGGCAACATCCGACACTGAAGCTTTCTTT
j_gene: TRBJ2-3; d_gene: .; abundance: once; v_gene: TRBV10-3; CDR3aa: CAISDNIGSPTDTQYF; CDR3nt: TGTGCCATCAGTGATAATATTGGTAGCCCCACAGATACGCAGTATTTT
j_gene: TRBJ1-2; d_gene: TRBD1; abundance: many; v_gene: TRBV2; CDR3aa: CASRYLTGIRYGYTF; CDR3nt: TGTGCCAGCAGATACTTGACAGGGATCCGTTATGGCTACACCTTC
j_gene: TRBJ2-2; d_gene: TRBD1; abundance: .; v_gene: TRBV5-5; CDR3aa: CASSLVSRGINTGELFF; CDR3nt: TGTGCCAGCAGCTTGGTATCCAGGGGGATTAACACCGGGGAGCTGTTTTTT
j_gene: TRBJ2-7; d_gene: .; abundance: many; v_gene: TRBV4-2; CDR3aa: CASSPSPGVLYEQYF; CDR3nt: TGTGCCAGCAGCCCCTCGCCGGGAGTACTCTACGAGCAGTACTTC
j_gene: TRBJ1-5; d_gene: .; abundance: few; v_gene: TRBV6-6; CDR3aa: CASSSDMDVGQHF; CDR3nt: TGTGCCAGCAGTTCCGACATGGATGTTGGCCAGCATTTT
j_gene: TRBJ2-7; d_gene: TRBD1; abundance: .; v_gene: TRBV7-9; CDR3aa: CASSLNTGTGYTCEQYF; CDR3nt: TGTGCCAGCAGCTTAAATACCGGGACAGGATACACCTGCGAGCAGTACTTC
j_gene: TRBJ2-3; d_gene: .; abundance: few; v_gene: TRBV28; CDR3aa: CASTKTGAGDTQYF; CDR3nt: TGTGCCAGCACCAAGACGGGGGCCGGGGATACGCAGTATTTT
j_gene: TRBJ2-7; d_gene: TRBD2; abundance: few; v_gene: TRBV6-1; CDR3aa: CASSRAGTSGRPPSREQYF; CDR3nt: TGTGCCAGCAGCCGCGCCGGGACTAGCGGGAGGCCCCCCTCGAGGGAGCAGTACTTC
j_gene: TRBJ2-3; d_gene: TRBD2; abundance: many; v_gene: TRBV11-2; CDR3aa: CASSLVPSRGGRSPNTQYF; CDR3nt: TGTGCCAGCAGCTTAGTCCCATCGAGGGGCGGGAGGTCCCCCAATACGCAGTATTTT
j_gene: TRBJ2-7; d_gene: TRBD2; abundance: many; v_gene: TRBV6-5; CDR3aa: CASSYSGRANYEQYF; CDR3nt: TGTGCCAGCAGTTACTCGGGGAGGGCCAACTACGAGCAGTACTTC
j_gene: TRBJ2-3; d_gene: TRBD2; abundance: few; v_gene: TRBV20-1; CDR3aa: CSAKPGLATDTQYF; CDR3nt: TGCAGTGCTAAGCCGGGACTAGCCACAGATACGCAGTATTTT
j_gene: TRBJ2-1; d_gene: .; abundance: few; v_gene: TRBV7-2; CDR3aa: CASSLSGVTATQEQFF; CDR3nt: TGTGCCAGCAGCTTAAGTGGGGTTACTGCCACGCAAGAGCAGTTCTTC
j_gene: TRBJ1-1; d_gene: .; abundance: many; v_gene: TRBV3-1; CDR3aa: CASSQGIANTEAFF; CDR3nt: TGTGCCAGCAGCCAAGGAATCGCAAACACTGAAGCTTTCTTT
j_gene: TRBJ2-2; d_gene: .; abundance: few; v_gene: TRBV20-1; CDR3aa: CSARHRDTGELFF; CDR3nt: TGCAGTGCTAGACACCGGGACACCGGGGAGCTGTTTTTT
j_gene: TRBJ1-2; d_gene: .; abundance: many; v_gene: TRBV20-1; CDR3aa: CSANGIDGYTF; CDR3nt: TGCAGTGCTAATGGGATCGATGGCTACACCTTC
j_gene: TRBJ2-3; d_gene: TRBD2; abundance: many; v_gene: TRBV7-3; CDR3aa: CASSYGTSVLDTQYF; CDR3nt: TGTGCCAGCAGTTACGGGACTAGCGTGTTAGATACGCAGTATTTT
j_gene: TRBJ1-2; d_gene: .; abundance: few; v_gene: TRBV20-1; CDR3aa: CSARLRGGDYGYTF; CDR3nt: TGCAGTGCTAGACTCCGAGGGGGGGACTATGGCTACACCTTC
j_gene: TRBJ2-2; d_gene: TRBD1; abundance: few; v_gene: TRBV6-1; CDR3aa: CASSGRDRGTGELFF; CDR3nt: TGTGCCAGCAGTGGACGGGACAGGGGCACCGGGGAGCTGTTTTTT
j_gene: TRBJ2-4; d_gene: .; abundance: .; v_gene: TRBV7-9; CDR3aa: CASSARTRRDYIQYF; CDR3nt: TGTGCCAGCAGCGCCCGGACGAGGAGAGATTACATTCAGTACTTC
j_gene: TRBJ2-5; d_gene: .; abundance: .; v_gene: TRBV15; CDR3aa: CAASTGQETQYF; CDR3nt: TGTGCCGCGTCGACAGGACAAGAGACCCAGTACTTC
j_gene: TRBJ1-5; d_gene: .; abundance: many; v_gene: TRBV20-1; CDR3aa: CSASKGPSNQPQHF; CDR3nt: TGCAGTGCTAGTAAGGGACCCAGCAATCAGCCCCAGCATTTT
j_gene: TRBJ1-1; d_gene: TRBD1; abundance: few; v_gene: TRBV9; CDR3aa: CASSVGGGYFTDRAMNTEAFF; CDR3nt: TGTGCCAGCAGCGTAGGGGGAGGGTACTTTACAGACAGGGCCATGAACACTGAAGCTTTCTTT
j_gene: TRBJ1-5; d_gene: TRBD1; abundance: few; v_gene: TRBV20-1; CDR3aa: CSARRPGQGQPQHF; CDR3nt: TGCAGTGCTAGAAGACCGGGACAGGGACAGCCCCAGCATTTT
j_gene: TRBJ1-2; d_gene: .; abundance: few; v_gene: TRBV5-6; CDR3aa: CASSQPKGRLYGGYTF; CDR3nt: TGTGCCAGCAGCCAACCCAAGGGGAGGCTATATGGTGGCTACACCTTC
j_gene: TRBJ2-1; d_gene: TRBD2; abundance: .; v_gene: TRBV20-1; CDR3aa: CSARPLGLAGGVGQFF; CDR3nt: TGCAGTGCTAGACCCCTGGGACTAGCGGGAGGGGTGGGGCAGTTCTTC
j_gene: TRBJ1-2; d_gene: .; abundance: .; v_gene: TRBV2; CDR3aa: CASFEGVDYGYTF; CDR3nt: TGTGCCAGCTTTGAGGGGGTAGACTATGGCTACACCTTC
j_gene: TRBJ1-4; d_gene: .; abundance: .; v_gene: TRBV18; CDR3aa: CASSYETPNEKLFF; CDR3nt: TGTGCCAGCTCGTATGAGACGCCGAATGAAAAACTGTTTTTT
j_gene: TRBJ2-6; d_gene: TRBD1; abundance: .; v_gene: TRBV19; CDR3aa: CASMTGGASGANVLTF; CDR3nt: TGTGCCAGTATGACAGGGGGAGCCTCTGGGGCCAACGTCCTGACTTTC
j_gene: TRBJ2-1; d_gene: .; abundance: few; v_gene: TRBV12-3/TRBV12-4; CDR3aa: CASSFTDNKEQFF; CDR3nt: TGTGCCAGCAGTTTTACAGACAACAAGGAGCAGTTCTTC
j_gene: TRBJ2-1; d_gene: .; abundance: many; v_gene: TRBV11-2; CDR3aa: CASSLGEVQFF; CDR3nt: TGTGCCAGCAGCTTGGGGGAGGTGCAGTTCTTC
j_gene: TRBJ2-7; d_gene: TRBD1; abundance: .; v_gene: TRBV12-3/TRBV12-4; CDR3aa: CASRPRTGGATEQYF; CDR3nt: TGTGCCAGCAGACCGAGGACAGGGGGCGCGACCGAGCAGTACTTC
j_gene: TRBJ2-3; d_gene: TRBD1; abundance: .; v_gene: TRBV5-1; CDR3aa: CASRDGQGIRTDTQYF; CDR3nt: TGCGCCAGCAGGGACGGACAGGGTATAAGGACAGATACGCAGTATTTT
j_gene: TRBJ2-7; d_gene: TRBD2; abundance: many; v_gene: TRBV27; CDR3aa: CASSYSGGSSYEQYF; CDR3nt: TGTGCCAGCAGTTACTCCGGCGGGAGCTCCTACGAGCAGTACTTC
j_gene: TRBJ2-5; d_gene: .; abundance: .; v_gene: TRBV14; CDR3aa: CASSLRYRGGGETQYF; CDR3nt: TGTGCCAGCAGCCTACGTTACAGGGGAGGAGGAGAGACCCAGTACTTC
j_gene: TRBJ2-7; d_gene: TRBD1; abundance: few; v_gene: TRBV7-7; CDR3aa: CASSLERQGRQYF; CDR3nt: TGTGCTAGCAGCTTAGAACGACAGGGACGGCAGTACTTC
j_gene: TRBJ2-1; d_gene: TRBD2; abundance: many; v_gene: TRBV20-1; CDR3aa: CSARDLRRGVSYNEQFF; CDR3nt: TGCAGTGCTAGAGATCTAAGGCGGGGGGTCTCCTACAATGAGCAGTTCTTC
j_gene: TRBJ2-3; d_gene: .; abundance: .; v_gene: TRBV4-1; CDR3aa: CASSPGTSEDTQYF; CDR3nt: TGCGCCAGCAGCCCCGGGACATCCGAAGATACGCAGTATTTT